Following are 14 T cell receptor beta chains from one sample sequenced in a study of shared clonotypes between healthy human individuals. Here immunoSEQ multiplex PCR was the method, and the copy in TCRdb shows in-frame clones only, minus some. The sample has 2 million to 2.5 million clones, 85% to 95% seen once; the top ten hold 0.13%. Sequenced input: naive CD4+ T cells sorted from blood. Subset in this sample: CD45RA+ positively selected. These receptors all stem from a man younger than 35 in good health.

This chain connects TRBV7-9 to TRBJ1-1; D is possibly TRBD1 (5 bases). This CDR3 contains 14 residues. Germline-derived CDR1 and CDR2 are SEHNR and FQNEAQ (reference sequence). Between the trimmed V and J ends, which lost 0 bases and 6 bases, there was a span of 11 bases. Written as DNA, the CDR3 is TGTGCCAGCAGCTTAGCGGGCAGGGTTTCTGAAGCTTTCTTT. Translation: CASSLAGRVSEAFF. Combining the CDR3 with reference TRBV7-9 and TRBJ1-1 gives the whole variable domain DTGVSQNPRHKITKRGQNVTFRCDPISEHNRLYWYRQTLGQGPEFLTYFQNEAQLEKSRLLSDRFSAERPKGSFSTLEIQRTEQGDSAMYLCASSLAGRVSEAFFGQGTRLTVV.

The chain is built from TRBV2 and TRBJ1-2; D gene uncertain. The ends were cut back, 6 bases at V and 8 bases at J, with 16 bases in the middle. The germline gives CDR1 SNHLY, CDR2 FYNNEI. The CDR3 is 13 amino acids. CDR3 protein: CASSASPLSGYTF. CDR3 sequence (DNA): TGTGCCAGCAGCGCCAGTCCTTTGAGCGGCTACACCTTC.

The chain joins TRBV2 to TRBJ2-2; tentative D call: TRBD2 (6 bases). The germline V and J ends were trimmed by 10 bases and 1 base, with 16 bases remaining between them. From germline, CDR1 is SNHLY and CDR2 FYNNEI. CDR3 length: 15 residues. CDR3 coding DNA: TGTGCCACCGCATCGAGCGGGTGGAACACCGGGGAGCTGTTTTTT. Translated, it gives CATASSGWNTGELFF.

This clone appeared a few times. The genes are TRBV6-4 and TRBJ1-2; TRBD1 aligns across 7 bases. The V segment lost 10 bases and the J segment 0 bases; nucleotides outside the gene matches: 5. Germline V gene lookup returns CDR1 MRHNA and CDR2 SNTAGT. The CDR3 loop spans 13 amino acids. The CDR3 reads CATRDRANYGYTF. The CDR3 nucleotides read TGTGCCACCCGGGACAGAGCTAACTATGGCTACACCTTC.

This sequence joins TRBV30 and TRBJ2-1; D might be TRBD1 (5 bases). The CDR3 has 14 residues. The germline V and J ends were trimmed by 5 bases and 6 bases, with 17 bases remaining between them. Germline V gene sequence: CDR1 GTSNPN, CDR2 SVGIG (reference sequence). In DNA form, the CDR3 reads TGTGCCTGGTTGCAAAGGACATCAGGCAATGAGCAGTTCTTC. Translating gives CAWLQRTSGNEQFF.

Turning to this clone: This sample includes further DNA sequences coding for the same CDR3. This sequence joins TRBV6-1 and TRBJ2-3; D ambiguous. Germline V gene lookup returns CDR1 MNHNS and CDR2 SASEGT. V was cut by 2 bases and J by 6 bases, with 3 bases left in between. The CDR3 is 11 residues long. In nucleotides, the CDR3 is TGTGCCAGCAGTGAACCGGATACGCAGTATTTT. This gives the protein CASSEPDTQYF.

The chain employs TRBV27 and TRBJ2-7; maybe TRBD1 (6 bases). Trimming removed 2 bases at V and 0 bases at J, with 11 bases between. The CDR3 spans 15 residues. The V gene's germline CDR1 is MNHEY and CDR2 SMNVEV (reference sequence). As DNA, the CDR3 is TGTGCCAGCAGTTTAATCGGACAGAGCTCCTACGAGCAGTACTTC. Translated: CASSLIGQSSYEQYF.

The rearrangement uses TRBV6-5 and TRBJ1-1; maybe TRBD1 (6 bases). V lost 10 bases and J 4 bases, leaving 16 bases between the germline ends. This CDR3 has 13 residues. Germline V gene lookup returns CDR1 MNHEY and CDR2 SVGAGI. This CDR3 reads CAISGGGSTEAFF. In nucleotides, the CDR3 is TGTGCCATCTCCGGAGGGGGGTCCACTGAAGCTTTCTTT.

This clone was seen just once. Other nucleotide sequences from this sample produce the same CDR3. The genes are TRBV20-1 and TRBJ2-3, with D possibly TRBD2 on 5 matching bases. Germline V lookup: CDR1 DFQATT, CDR2 SNEGSKA (reference sequence). The CDR3 is made up of 11 amino acids. The V end lost 7 bases, the J end lost 3 bases, and 8 bases lay between the germline ends. CDR3 nucleotides: TGCAGTGAAGGGAGTACAGATACGCAGTATTTT. Its protein product is CSEGSTDTQYF.

The chain has TRBV19 and TRBJ1-5; possibly TRBD1 for D (5 bases). The CDR3 loop spans 13 amino acids. CDR1 is LNHDA and CDR2 is SQIVND in the germline V gene (reference sequence). The V end lost 4 bases, the J end lost 4 bases, and 8 bases lay between the germline ends. The DNA for the CDR3 is TGTGCCAGTAGTAGAGAGGGGAATCAGCCCCAGCATTTT. Residues: CASSREGNQPQHF.

V is TRBV4-1 and J is TRBJ1-3, with D perhaps TRBD1 (5 bases). CDR3 length: 16 residues. V was cut by 0 bases and J by 0 bases, with 9 bases left in between. The germline CDR1 and CDR2 sequences are MGHRA and YSYEKL. Written as DNA, the CDR3 is TGCGCCAGCAGCCAAGAGGGGGGATACTCTGGAAACACCATATATTTT. Translating gives CASSQEGGYSGNTIYF.

The gene calls are TRBV27 and TRBJ1-5; no reliable D call. This CDR3 spans 13 amino acids. V was clipped by 2 bases and J by 5 bases, with 7 bases between them. The germline V gene encodes CDR1 MNHEY and CDR2 SMNVEV (reference sequence). DNA for the CDR3: TGTGCCAGCAGTTTAGGGGATGATCAGCCCCAGCATTTT. This codes for CASSLGDDQPQHF.

This chain links TRBV27 with TRBJ2-5; 7 bases align to TRBD1. The CDR3 is made up of 17 amino acids. Germline values: CDR1 MNHEY, CDR2 SMNVEV (reference sequence). V was clipped by 5 bases and J by 3 bases; unmatched bases: 15. This chain's CDR3 is CASSKLNNWDSEETQYF. The CDR3 DNA reads as TGTGCCAGCAGTAAACTAAATAACTGGGACAGCGAAGAGACCCAGTACTTC.

The chain employs TRBV30 and TRBJ2-7, with TRBD2 identical over 16 bases. V trimming: 3 bases; J trimming: 4 bases; junction bases outside the gene matches: 6. This CDR3 spans 16 amino acids. In germline, CDR1 is GTSNPN, CDR2 SVGIG (reference sequence). The CDR3 sequence: CAWSLGTSGRAYEQYF. The CDR3 DNA follows: TGTGCCTGGAGCCTCGGGACTAGCGGGAGGGCATACGAGCAGTACTTC.